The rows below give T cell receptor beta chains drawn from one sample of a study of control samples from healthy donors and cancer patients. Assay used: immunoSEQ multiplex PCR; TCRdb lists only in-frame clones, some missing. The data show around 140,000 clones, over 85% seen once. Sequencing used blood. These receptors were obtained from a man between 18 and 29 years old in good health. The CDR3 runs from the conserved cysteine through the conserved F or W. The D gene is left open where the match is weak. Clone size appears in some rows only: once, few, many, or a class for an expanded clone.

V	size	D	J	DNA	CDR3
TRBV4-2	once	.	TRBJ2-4	TGTGCCAGCAGCCAAGATAGGGGGGAGGCCAAAAACATTCAGTACTTC	CASSQDRGEAKNIQYF
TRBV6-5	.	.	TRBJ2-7	TGTGCCAGCAGTTTCGCGGGGAGCTCCTACGAGCAGTACTTC	CASSFAGSSYEQYF
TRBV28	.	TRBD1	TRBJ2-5	TGTGCCAGCAGCCCAGGGGGCTACGTAGAGACCCAGTACTTC	CASSPGGYVETQYF
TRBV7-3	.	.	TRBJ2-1	TGTGCCAGCAGCCAGTACTTAAACGATGAGCAGTTCTTC	CASSQYLNDEQFF
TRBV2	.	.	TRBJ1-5	TGTGCCAGCAGTGTCAATCAGCCCCAGCATTTT	CASSVNQPQHF
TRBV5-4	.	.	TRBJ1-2	TGTGCCCATTTCGACTTTTTTTATGGCTACACCTTC	CAHFDFFYGYTF
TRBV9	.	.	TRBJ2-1	TGTGCCAGCGGGGGGAGCTCCTACAATGAGCAGTTCTTC	CASGGSSYNEQFF
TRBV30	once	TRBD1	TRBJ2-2	TGTGCCTGGAGAAACAGGGGGCCAGCCGGGGAGCTGTTTTTT	CAWRNRGPAGELFF
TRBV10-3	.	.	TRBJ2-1	TGTGCCATCAGTCAACGGAACGCCGAATACAATGAGCAGTTCTTC	CAISQRNAEYNEQFF
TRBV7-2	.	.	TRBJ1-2	TGTGCCAGCAGCTTAACCGCAGGAAACTATGGCTACACCTTC	CASSLTAGNYGYTF
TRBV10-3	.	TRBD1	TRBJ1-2	TGTGCCATCAGTGAGTCAGAGGGGGCAGGCTACACCTTC	CAISESEGAGYTF
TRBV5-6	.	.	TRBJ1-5	TGTGCCAGCAGCTTGAGAAGGGGATTGGGGAATCAGCCCCAGCATTTT	CASSLRRGLGNQPQHF
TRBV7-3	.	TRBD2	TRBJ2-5	TGTGCCAGCAGTCTCGGACTAGCGGGAGAGACCCAGTACTTC	CASSLGLAGETQYF
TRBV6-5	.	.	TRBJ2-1	TGTGCCAGCATGTTGTACAGGGAGGTGGATGAGCAGTTCTTC	CASMLYREVDEQFF
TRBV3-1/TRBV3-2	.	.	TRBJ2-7	TGTGCCAGCAGCCAAGCAGGGTCCGGGCAGTACTTC	CASSQAGSGQYF
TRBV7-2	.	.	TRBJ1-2	TGTGCCAGCAGCTTAACGACGGGAAGCTCCTATGGCTACACCTTC	CASSLTTGSSYGYTF
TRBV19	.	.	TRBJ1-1	TGTGCCAGTAGTGCCAACATGAACACTGAAGCTTTCTTT	CASSANMNTEAFF
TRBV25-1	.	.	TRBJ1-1	TGTGCCAGCAGTCATCCCACGAGTGGGAACACTGAAGCTTTCTTT	CASSHPTSGNTEAFF
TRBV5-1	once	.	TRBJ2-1	TGCGCCAGCAGCTGGGGACTGGACTCCTACAATGAGCAGTTCTTC	CASSWGLDSYNEQFF
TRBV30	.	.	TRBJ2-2	TGTGCCTGGAGTGCGGGCGGGGAGCTGTTTTTT	CAWSAGGELFF
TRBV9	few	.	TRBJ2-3	TGTGCCAGCAGCGTGGCAGATACGCAGTATTTT	CASSVADTQYF
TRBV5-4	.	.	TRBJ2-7	TGTGCCAGCAGCATGGGGTCTCGGGAGTACTTC	CASSMGSREYF
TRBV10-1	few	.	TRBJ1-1	TGCGCCAGCAGTGGAGGGAGTGCTGAAGCTTTCTTT	CASSGGSAEAFF
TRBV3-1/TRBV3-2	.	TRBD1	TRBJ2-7	TGTGCCAGCAGCCAAGACGACAGGGCCTACGAGCAGTACTTC	CASSQDDRAYEQYF
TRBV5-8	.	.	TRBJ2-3	TGTGCCAGCAGCTTTTACGACTTTTCTGATACGCAGTATTTT	CASSFYDFSDTQYF
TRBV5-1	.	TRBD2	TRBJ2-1	TGCGCCAGCAGCTTGGAATTTACGCTAGCGGGACCTCCTTATGAGCAGTTCTTC	CASSLEFTLAGPPYEQFF
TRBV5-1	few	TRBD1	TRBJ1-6	TGCGCCAGCAGACCCGGGACAGGAGTTCGGGCCCTCCACTTT	CASRPGTGVRALHF
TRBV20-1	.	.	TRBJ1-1	TGCAGTGCTATTGCAAGGACTGAAGCTTTCTTT	CSAIARTEAFF
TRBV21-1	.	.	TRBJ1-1	TGTGCCAGCAGCAATTGTCAGGAGAACACTGAAGCTTTCTTT	CASSNCQENTEAFF
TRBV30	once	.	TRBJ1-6	TGTGCCTGGAGTTTCGGGCCATATAATTCACCCCTCCACTTT	CAWSFGPYNSPLHF
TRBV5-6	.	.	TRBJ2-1	TGTGCCAGCAGCTTGGTGGGCGGTAGGGGCAATGAGCAGTTCTTC	CASSLVGGRGNEQFF
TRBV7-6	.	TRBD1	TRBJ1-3	TGTGCCAGCAGCTTAGCGCTTGGGACAGCCTTTGAGGTGACTGGAAACACCATATATTTT	CASSLALGTAFEVTGNTIYF
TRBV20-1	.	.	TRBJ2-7	TGCAGTGCTCTTTTGTGGGACGAGCAGTACTTC	CSALLWDEQYF
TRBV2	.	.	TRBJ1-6	TGTGCCAGCCGTGGAGGGAGAGGATCACCCCTCCACTTT	CASRGGRGSPLHF
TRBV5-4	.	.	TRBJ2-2	TGTGCCAGCAGCTCGCGCAGGGGAACGAACACCGGGGAGCTGTTTTTT	CASSSRRGTNTGELFF
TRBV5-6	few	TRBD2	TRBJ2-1	TGTGCCAGCAGCTCGACTAGCGGTATCTACAATGAGCAGTTCTTC	CASSSTSGIYNEQFF
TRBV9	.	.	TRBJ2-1	TGTGCCAGCAGCGTAGGGAGTTTGAGCTCCTACAATGAGCAGTTCTTC	CASSVGSLSSYNEQFF
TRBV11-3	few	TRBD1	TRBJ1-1	TGTGCCAGCAGCTTCGTAACAGGGGCTGAAGCTTTCTTT	CASSFVTGAEAFF
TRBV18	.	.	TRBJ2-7	TGTGCCAGCTCACCGGGGTTTAGTGCTATCCTGGACGAGCAGTACTTC	CASSPGFSAILDEQYF
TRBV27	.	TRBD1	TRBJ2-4	TGTGCCAGCAGCCATCAGGGGGATACGGCCAAAAACATTCAGTACTTC	CASSHQGDTAKNIQYF
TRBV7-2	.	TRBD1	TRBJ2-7	TGTGCCAGCAGCAAGTATGGGACAGAGAACTACGAGCAGTACTTC	CASSKYGTENYEQYF
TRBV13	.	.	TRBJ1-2	TGTGCCAGCAGCACCACCGGACACTCGGTCTATGGCTACACCTTC	CASSTTGHSVYGYTF
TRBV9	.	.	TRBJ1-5	TGTGCCAGCAGCGCTGACTCGTTTAGCAATCAGCCCCAGCATTTT	CASSADSFSNQPQHF
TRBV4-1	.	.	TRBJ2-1	TGCGCCAGCAGTCTAGAAGAACTGGGGATCCCCTACAATGAGCAGTTCTTC	CASSLEELGIPYNEQFF
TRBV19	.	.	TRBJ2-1	TGTGCCAGTAGTATAGGGACAGTCGGGCCTGGGGATGAGCAGTTCTTC	CASSIGTVGPGDEQFF
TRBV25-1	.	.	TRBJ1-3	TGTGCCAGCACCCCAACAGGGAGGGCTGGAAACACCATATATTTT	CASTPTGRAGNTIYF
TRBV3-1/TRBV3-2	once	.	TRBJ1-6	TGTGCCAGCAGCCAAACTCGTAGACTCCTAAATTCACCCCTCCACTTT	CASSQTRRLLNSPLHF
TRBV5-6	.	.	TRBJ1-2	TGTGCCAGCAGCTTGGAAGGTCCAGGGACTTACTATGGCTACACCTTC	CASSLEGPGTYYGYTF
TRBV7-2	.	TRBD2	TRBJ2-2	TGTGCCAGCAGCCAGATGGCTAGCGGACCCCTATACACCGGGGAGCTGTTTTTT	CASSQMASGPLYTGELFF
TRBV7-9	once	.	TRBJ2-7	TGTGCCAGCAGCTTAGCCGGAAGTCGTGCCGAGCAGTACTTC	CASSLAGSRAEQYF
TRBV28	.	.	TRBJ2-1	TGTGCCAGCAGACACCGCTCTATTATCTCCTACAATGAGCAGTTCTTC	CASRHRSIISYNEQFF
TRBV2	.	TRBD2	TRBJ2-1	TGTGCCAGCAGTTATCTGGGGACTAATAACAATGAGCAGTTCTTC	CASSYLGTNNNEQFF
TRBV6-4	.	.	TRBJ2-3	TGTGCCAGCAGTGACGAACAGGGTAAAGATACGCAGTATTTT	CASSDEQGKDTQYF
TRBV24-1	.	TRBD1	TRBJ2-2	TGTGCCACCAGTGACCAACCACCCTGGGGACAGATGAACACCGGGGAGCTGTTTTTT	CATSDQPPWGQMNTGELFF
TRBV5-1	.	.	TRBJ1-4	TGCGCCAGCAGCTTGAATTCCGGGGGGGCGGAAGAAAAACTGTTTTTT	CASSLNSGGAEEKLFF